This TCR beta chain came from a study of CD8+ T cells in alopecia areata. Study details: Those patients who were treated received oral tofacitinib, which was given at 5 to 10 mg twice daily for moderate-to-severe alopecia areata. General observations from the study: For baseline CD8+ expansion, any link to response stays uncertain with one nonresponder. Many expanded lesional clones persisted in scalp and blood during tofacitinib treatment.

Described treatment: oral pan-JAK inhibitor, 5-10 mg twice daily. V lost 6 bases and J lost 1, with 13 bases in between. Germline-derived CDR1 and CDR2 are SQVTM and ANQGSEA. The CDR3 is made up of 13 amino acids. Investigators isolated RNA and reverse transcribed it into cDNA to act as the sequencing template. TCRdb's table, derived via immunoSEQ multiplex PCR, lists solely in-frame clones and lacks some. The data show fewer than 250,000 clones, under 80% seen once. As regards this clone: Its antigen is as yet unknown.

Source: CD4+ T cells sorted from blood, taken between weeks 47 and 50, from a patient treated with tofacitinib. The TCR comes from a human donor with alopecia areata. The chain is built from TRBV29-1 and TRBJ2-7; D is perhaps TRBD2 (6 bases). In nucleotides, the CDR3 is TGCAGCGTCGGGACTTTAGGGTCCTACGAGCAGTACTTC. It translates to CSVGTLGSYEQYF.